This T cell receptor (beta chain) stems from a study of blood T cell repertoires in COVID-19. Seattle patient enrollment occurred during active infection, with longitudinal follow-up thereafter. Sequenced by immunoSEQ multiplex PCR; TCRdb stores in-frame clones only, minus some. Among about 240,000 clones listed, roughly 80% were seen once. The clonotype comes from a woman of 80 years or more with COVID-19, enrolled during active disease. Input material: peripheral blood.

CDR3 region: CAISESGREPDTQYF. The CDR3 DNA sequence: TGTGCCATCAGTGAAAGCGGGAGGGAGCCAGATACGCAGTATTTT. This chain connects TRBV10-3 to TRBJ2-3, with 10 bases aligning to TRBD2. V lost 3 bases and J lost 4; bases outside the gene matches: 4. Germline CDR1 reads ENHRY; CDR2 reads SYGVKD. The CDR3 has 15 residues.